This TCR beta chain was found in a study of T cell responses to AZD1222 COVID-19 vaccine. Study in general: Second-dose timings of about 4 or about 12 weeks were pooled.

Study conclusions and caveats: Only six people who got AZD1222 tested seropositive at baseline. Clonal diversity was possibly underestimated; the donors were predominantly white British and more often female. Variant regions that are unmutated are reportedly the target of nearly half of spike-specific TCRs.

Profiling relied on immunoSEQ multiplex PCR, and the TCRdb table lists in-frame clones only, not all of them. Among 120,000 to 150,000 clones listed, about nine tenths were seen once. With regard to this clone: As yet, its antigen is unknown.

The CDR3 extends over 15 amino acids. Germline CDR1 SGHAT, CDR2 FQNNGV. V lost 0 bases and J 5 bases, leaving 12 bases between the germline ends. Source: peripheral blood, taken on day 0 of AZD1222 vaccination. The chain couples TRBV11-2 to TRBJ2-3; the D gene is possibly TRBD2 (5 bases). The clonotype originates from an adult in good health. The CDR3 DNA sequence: TGTGCCAGCAGCTTAGATCCCACGGGATTAGATACGCAGTATTTT. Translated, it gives CASSLDPTGLDTQYF.